The clone carrying this T cell receptor (beta chain) has a single count. Clones were sequenced by immunoSEQ multiplex PCR, and TCRdb holds only the in-frame ones, with some missing. The sample has some 330,000 clones, about nine tenths seen once; the top ten hold less than 4.5%. This CDR3 is built from 12 residues. CDR1 and CDR2 from the germline V gene are SGHNT and YENEEA. The ends were cut back, 4 bases at V and 7 bases at J, with 10 bases in the middle. The data were obtained in a study of blood T cell repertoires in COVID-19. Turning to the study itself: Sample material is recorded as cDNA or gDNA derived from T cells, B-cell-depleted T cells, or PBMCs.

The cohort comprised adults aged roughly 18 to 95 years residing in 20 to 25 US areas. Participant-given clinical history determined each cohort assignment. The TCR sequence derives from a man aged 30-40 years who had recovered from COVID-19. The chain recombines TRBV11-3 with TRBJ1-2; possibly TRBD1 for D (5 bases). The sequenced sample consisted of PBMCs or T cells enriched from blood (not recorded which). The CDR3 region has the DNA TGTGCCAGCAGCTCCGGGGGGGGTGGCTACACCTTC. Amino acids: CASSSGGGGYTF. Together with reference TRBV11-3 and TRBJ1-2, the CDR3 gives the full variable domain: EAGVVQSPRYKIIEKKQPVAFWCNPISGHNTLYWYLQNLGQGPELLIRYENEEAVDDSQLPKDRFSAERLKGVDSTLKIQPAELGDSAVYLCASSSGGGGYTFGSGTRLTVV.